This T cell receptor beta chain derives from a study of T-cell reconstitution after alpha-beta-depleted transplantation in children (dated by TCRdb to the mid-2010s). In terms of the full investigation: The study quantitatively tracked T-cell immune reconstitution after TCRalphabeta/CD19-depleted allogeneic hematopoietic cell transplantation in children using TCR repertoire profiling.

The method was PCR. Sequenced using an Illumina HiSeq 2500. To normalize quantification of the TCRbeta repertoire, the TCR libraries were built with molecular barcoding that relied on unique molecular identifiers. Through fastp at Q25 and MiXCR, TCRdb rebuilt clones from the public reads, retaining in-frame beta chains. One record per CDR3 amino acid sequence lists the most common genes and DNA. This sample holds fewer than 550,000 distinct CDR3 sequences; 10% to 12% were observed only once. The top ten clones comprise about 14% of the sample. General conclusions and limits of the study: The apparently early recovery of alphabetaT-cell counts about two months after transplant reportedly depended on only several hundred rapidly expanded clones that came from non-depleted graft cells. The frequencies of hyperexpanded clones fell over the following months, and after one year, T-cell counts and TCRbeta diversity were mostly attributed to newly produced T cells. In some patients, high TCRbeta diversity at day 60 was attributed to recipient T cells and intrathymic progenitors that had survived conditioning.

A few counts support this clonotype. Its antigen is not yet known. It has no much larger one-base neighbor in the sample; base qualities were not kept. The treatment or condition label corresponds to: allogeneic hematopoietic cell transplantation with graft depleted of TCRalphabeta T cells and CD19 B cells. The children who served as transplant recipients had been given grafts of TCRalphabeta/CD19-depleted allogeneic hematopoietic cells. Reading from cysteine to phenylalanine, the CDR3 counts 16 amino acids. The kept DNA is CDR3 alone, 48 bases in frame from the first base. Trimming costs V 6 bases and J 5 bases, and their ends lie 22 bases apart.

This receptor was identified in a female patient between 2 and 15 years old who had a stem cell transplant for aplastic anemia, so the T cells may come from the graft donor. Recombination joined TRBV12-3 or TRBV12-4 with TRBJ1-1; TRBD1 is possibly the D segment (6 matching bases). Here the sequenced sample was PBMCs, mostly from graft donor cells, taken 180 days after TCRalphabeta/CD19-depleted stem cell transplant. The DNA sequence is TGTGCCAGCAGAACTGTCCGGGGGGCGCAAAGGACTGAAGCTTTCTTT. The encoded protein is CASRTVRGAQRTEAFF.